Reported below is one T cell receptor beta chain. The record originates from a study of cytotoxic CD8 clonotypes in ibrutinib-treated CLL. The V segment lost 10 bases and the J segment 5 bases; nucleotides outside the gene matches: 7. CDR1 is SGHTA, CDR2 FQGNSA, per germline. This CDR3 is 14 amino acids long. Assay used: immunoSEQ multiplex PCR; TCRdb lists only in-frame clones, some missing. Of about 140,000 clones listed, about 80% are singletons. The starting material was PBMCs, obtained after 24 months of ibrutinib treatment. The TCR comes from a human donor with chronic lymphocytic leukemia. The chain uses TRBV7-2 and TRBJ2-3, with 12 positions matching TRBD1. The CDR3 region has the DNA TGTGCCAATGCCGGGACAGGGGGCGGAGATACGCAGTATTTT. It codes for CANAGTGGGDTQYF.